This entry lists 15 T cell receptor beta chains sequenced from one sample in a study of shared clonotypes between healthy human individuals. Some clones are missing from TCRdb's copy, which holds only in-frame ones; the method was immunoSEQ multiplex PCR. The sample comprises around 1.6 million clones, 95% to 99% of which are singletons, and 0.4% to 0.45% rests with the top ten. The source material was naive CD4+ T cells sorted from blood. As to subset: CD45RA+ positively selected. The receptors here all came from a man aged 30 to 39 in good health.

V is TRBV7-9 and J is TRBJ2-1; 8 bases line up with TRBD2. The CDR3 length is 18 residues. Germline CDR1 SEHNR, CDR2 FQNEAQ (reference sequence). V lost 4 bases, J lost 0 bases, and 11 bases stayed unmatched. Here the CDR3 DNA reads TGTGCCAGCAGCTCGCAACACTTAGCGGGACGCTCCTACAATGAGCAGTTCTTC. Protein: CASSSQHLAGRSYNEQFF. The full variable domain, in which reference TRBV7-9 and TRBJ2-1 provide the parts outside the CDR3, is DTGVSQNPRHKITKRGQNVTFRCDPISEHNRLYWYRQTLGQGPEFLTYFQNEAQLEKSRLLSDRFSAERPKGSFSTLEIQRTEQGDSAMYLCASSSQHLAGRSYNEQFFGPGTRLTVL.

CDR3 in amino acids: CASSWSGATGGEQFF. In nucleotides, the CDR3 is TGCGCCAGCAGCTGGTCGGGAGCGACAGGGGGTGAGCAGTTCTTC. This chain uses TRBV5-1 with TRBJ2-1; 9 bases align to TRBD1. V was pared by 3 bases and J by 9 bases, with 10 bases of the junction left unmatched. Germline lookup yields CDR1 SGHRS and CDR2 YFSETQ. This CDR3 comprises 15 residues.

The V and J genes are TRBV5-1 and TRBJ2-3; D uncertain. V was cut by 0 bases and J by 2 bases, with 7 bases left in between. The CDR3 runs to 14 residues. Germline V gives CDR1 SGHRS, CDR2 YFSETQ. The DNA of the CDR3 is TGCGCCAGCAGCTTGGCAGAGAACACAGATACGCAGTATTTT. This codes for CASSLAENTDTQYF.

The CDR3 region is CASTKGATRGYEQYF. The CDR3 region has the DNA TGTGCCAGTACTAAGGGGGCTACCCGGGGTTACGAGCAGTACTTC. V is TRBV28 and J is TRBJ2-7, with 7 bases identical to TRBD1. V lost 9 bases and J lost 4; bases outside the gene matches: 15. Per the germline V gene, CDR1 is MDHEN and CDR2 is SYDVKM. The CDR3 has 15 residues.

The CDR3 loop reads CASSRGLSDNEQFF. CDR3 sequence (DNA): TGTGCCAGCAGCCGCGGACTGTCGGACAATGAGCAGTTCTTC. V gene TRBV7-2 combines with J gene TRBJ2-1, with D tentatively TRBD2 (5 bases). Germline loops: CDR1 SGHTA, CDR2 FQGNSA. The CDR3 has 14 residues. V was cut by 5 bases and J by 5 bases, with 13 bases left in between.

The chain has TRBV5-7 and TRBJ2-1; no firm D call. TRBV5-7 is an ORF for which the function is uncertain. CDR3 length: 16 amino acids. V lost 0 bases and J lost 5, with 15 bases in between. The CDR3 is CASSLEEIKAHNEQFF. The CDR3, as DNA: TGTGCCAGCAGCTTGGAGGAGATTAAGGCCCACAATGAGCAGTTCTTC.

V gene TRBV19 combines with J gene TRBJ2-1; possibly TRBD2 for D (6 bases). Trimming stripped 7 bases from V and 5 bases from J, with 15 bases between. Germline V gene data show CDR1 as LNHDA and CDR2 as SQIVND (reference sequence). This CDR3 has 14 residues. The CDR3 DNA reads TGTGCCAGTATCAGATGGCCGGGAGACAATGAGCAGTTCTTC. Protein product: CASIRWPGDNEQFF.

This rearrangement joins TRBV18 to TRBJ2-1; 7 nucleotides line up with TRBD1. The CDR3 loop spans 13 amino acids. Per germline, CDR1 KGHSH and CDR2 LQKENI. After removal of 5 bases from V and 7 bases from J, the junction contained 5 bases not matched to a gene. In nucleotides, the CDR3 is TGTGCCAGCTCAACACGACAGGGTAATGAGCAGTTCTTC. It is translated as CASSTRQGNEQFF.

The chain recombines TRBV9 with TRBJ2-5; possible D gene TRBD2, 6 bases. The CDR3 has 14 amino acids. Germline loops: CDR1 SGDLS, CDR2 YYNGEE. Trimming removed 4 bases from V and 1 base from J, with 11 bases in between. For the CDR3, the DNA is TGTGCCAGCAGCACCCATAGCGGCCAAGAGACCCAGTACTTC. This sequence encodes CASSTHSGQETQYF.

The chain carries TRBV27 and TRBJ1-4; D remains ambiguous. The CDR3 has 16 amino acids. V lost 5 bases, J lost 9 bases, and 22 bases lay in between. Germline CDR1 is MNHEY and CDR2 is SMNVEV (reference sequence). CDR3 residues: CASSQSNRGAYKKLFF. CDR3 sequence (DNA): TGTGCCAGCAGTCAATCAAACCGGGGAGCCTACAAAAAACTGTTTTTT. The complete variable domain, with remaining parts taken from reference TRBV27 and TRBJ1-4, reads EAQVTQNPRYLITVTGKKLTVTCSQNMNHEYMSWYRQDPGLGLRQIYYSMNVEVTDKGDVPEGYKVSRKEKRNFPLILESPSPNQTSLYFCASSQSNRGAYKKLFFGSGTQLSVL.

This sequence joins TRBV7-6 and TRBJ2-1; the match to TRBD2 covers 9 bases. The V gene's germline CDR1 is SGHVS and CDR2 FNYEAQ. The trim removed 5 bases at V and 0 bases at J, leaving 14 bases unmatched. The CDR3 consists of 19 residues. CDR3 protein: CASSITPGLASSSYNEQFF. CDR3 coding DNA: TGTGCCAGCAGCATTACACCGGGACTAGCCTCGAGCTCCTACAATGAGCAGTTCTTC.

The gene calls are TRBV9 and TRBJ2-3; 13 bases align to TRBD2. V lost 3 bases, J lost 8 bases, and 6 bases stayed unmatched. Germline lookup yields CDR1 SGDLS and CDR2 YYNGEE. The CDR3 length is 15 residues. This chain's CDR3 is CASSEGTSGVATQYF. The CDR3 DNA reads TGTGCCAGCAGCGAGGGGACTAGCGGGGTCGCTACGCAGTATTTT.

V is TRBV4-1 and J is TRBJ1-2, with D possibly being TRBD1 (5 bases). V gave up 0 bases and J gave up 5 bases, with 13 bases separating them. Germline CDR1 reads MGHRA; CDR2 reads YSYEKL. This CDR3 contains 15 residues. CDR3 nucleotides: TGCGCCAGCAGCCAAGACTCCGGGACGGTTTATGGCTACACCTTC. Translation gives CASSQDSGTVYGYTF.

CDR3 loop: CASSRSVGEKLFF. The CDR3 coding sequence is TGCGCCAGCAGCAGGAGTGTCGGTGAAAAACTGTTTTTT. The chain carries TRBV5-1 and TRBJ1-4; D ambiguous. This CDR3 is built from 13 residues. Germline V CDR1 and CDR2: SGHRS, YFSETQ. The V end lost 4 bases, the J end lost 7 bases, and 11 bases lay between the germline ends.

The CDR3 DNA reads as TGTGCCAGCAGCCGGCAGGGAAATGAGCAGTTCTTC. It encodes CASSRQGNEQFF. The genes are TRBV14 and TRBJ2-1, with D maybe TRBD1 (5 bases). The CDR3 totals 12 residues. Germline V CDR1 and CDR2: SGHDN, FVKESK. V was clipped by 4 bases and J by 7 bases, with 8 bases between them. The full variable domain, in which reference TRBV14 and TRBJ2-1 provide the parts outside the CDR3, is EAGVTQFPSHSVIEKGQTVTLRCDPISGHDNLYWYRRVMGKEIKFLLHFVKESKQDESGMPNNRFLAERTGGTYSTLKVQPAELEDSGVYFCASSRQGNEQFFGPGTRLTVL.